A selection of T cell receptor beta chains follows, all from one sample in a study of CD8 T cells in ankylosing spondylitis. Using its own MiXCR run on the 5' RACE reads, TCRdb lists one record per CDR3 protein. The sample lists fewer than 550,000 distinct CDR3 sequences; about 5% were seen once. Sequencing input: blood, either unsorted or a sorted T cell fraction (not recorded which). These receptors all stem from a male donor with ankylosing spondylitis. Each CDR3 is given with its conserved first and last residue. D genes are given only for firm matches. Some rows have no size entry. The others give once, few or many, or a class for an expanded clone.

d_call: TRBD1
j_call: TRBJ1-1
clone_size: .
v_call: TRBV7-8
cdr3_aa: CASSAGQGRGDTEAFF
cdr3_nt: TGTGCCAGCAGCGCAGGACAGGGAAGGGGGGACACTGAAGCTTTCTTT

d_call: TRBD2
j_call: TRBJ2-7
clone_size: .
v_call: TRBV6-6
cdr3_aa: CASSLRGGHREQYF
cdr3_nt: TGTGCCAGCAGTCTCCGGGGGGGCCATCGCGAGCAGTACTTC

d_call: .
j_call: TRBJ1-2
clone_size: many
v_call: TRBV15
cdr3_aa: CATSRTRTELDGYTF
cdr3_nt: TGTGCCACCAGCAGAACTCGAACAGAACTGGATGGCTACACCTTC

d_call: .
j_call: TRBJ1-1
clone_size: many
v_call: TRBV29-1
cdr3_aa: CSVDNSGTEAFF
cdr3_nt: TGCAGCGTTGATAACTCGGGGACTGAAGCTTTCTTT

d_call: .
j_call: TRBJ1-2
clone_size: many
v_call: TRBV11-1
cdr3_aa: CASRLPGAVRRENYGYTF
cdr3_nt: TGTGCCAGCAGATTGCCGGGGGCCGTAAGAAGGGAAAACTATGGCTACACCTTC

d_call: .
j_call: TRBJ1-5
clone_size: many
v_call: TRBV12-3/TRBV12-4
cdr3_aa: CASSLDYQPQHF
cdr3_nt: TGTGCCAGCAGTTTAGATTATCAGCCCCAGCATTTT

d_call: TRBD2
j_call: TRBJ2-2
clone_size: many
v_call: TRBV5-1
cdr3_aa: CASILGAGGSNTGELFF
cdr3_nt: TGCGCCAGCATCCTAGGGGCGGGAGGCTCGAACACCGGGGAGCTGTTTTTT

d_call: .
j_call: TRBJ1-5
clone_size: many
v_call: TRBV20-1
cdr3_aa: CSAEDDPYSNQPQHF
cdr3_nt: TGCAGTGCTGAGGACGACCCTTATAGCAATCAGCCCCAGCATTTT

d_call: .
j_call: TRBJ2-2
clone_size: .
v_call: TRBV10-3
cdr3_aa: CATKGQGTETGELFF
cdr3_nt: TGTGCCACAAAGGGTCAGGGAACAGAAACCGGGGAGCTGTTTTTT

d_call: .
j_call: TRBJ1-2
clone_size: many
v_call: TRBV29-1
cdr3_aa: CSVARGSVGYTF
cdr3_nt: TGCAGCGTTGCGAGGGGGTCGGTTGGCTACACCTTC

d_call: .
j_call: TRBJ1-2
clone_size: few
v_call: TRBV6-5
cdr3_aa: CASSFRGARGYGYTF
cdr3_nt: TGTGCCAGCAGTTTCCGGGGTGCCCGAGGCTATGGCTACACCTTC

d_call: TRBD2
j_call: TRBJ2-7
clone_size: many
v_call: TRBV20-1
cdr3_aa: CSALTRGVNEQYF
cdr3_nt: TGCAGTGCGTTAACGCGGGGGGTGAACGAGCAGTACTTC

d_call: .
j_call: TRBJ2-7
clone_size: many
v_call: TRBV5-1
cdr3_aa: CASSLGGGPSYEQYF
cdr3_nt: TGCGCCAGCAGCTTGGGTGGCGGTCCCTCCTACGAGCAGTACTTC

d_call: TRBD1
j_call: TRBJ2-7
clone_size: many
v_call: TRBV20-1
cdr3_aa: CSAIQGSPYEQYF
cdr3_nt: TGCAGTGCAATACAGGGGTCACCCTACGAGCAGTACTTC

d_call: .
j_call: TRBJ1-5
clone_size: many
v_call: TRBV15
cdr3_aa: CATSHREYNQPQHF
cdr3_nt: TGTGCCACCAGCCACCGGGAATACAATCAGCCCCAGCATTTT

d_call: .
j_call: TRBJ2-7
clone_size: many
v_call: TRBV4-1
cdr3_aa: CASSQVGRSEQYF
cdr3_nt: TGCGCCAGCAGCCAAGTGGGGAGGAGCGAGCAGTACTTC

d_call: TRBD1
j_call: TRBJ2-7
clone_size: many
v_call: TRBV29-1
cdr3_aa: CSVEDRALGSYEQYF
cdr3_nt: TGCAGCGTGGAGGACAGGGCTTTAGGCTCCTACGAGCAGTACTTC

d_call: TRBD1
j_call: TRBJ2-7
clone_size: few
v_call: TRBV4-1
cdr3_aa: CASSRRQGESAYEQYF
cdr3_nt: TGCGCCAGCAGCCGTCGTCAGGGGGAATCGGCGTACGAGCAGTACTTC

d_call: TRBD1
j_call: TRBJ1-5
clone_size: many
v_call: TRBV24-1
cdr3_aa: CATSDVRQGYNQPQHF
cdr3_nt: TGTGCCACCAGTGATGTAAGACAGGGATACAATCAGCCCCAGCATTTT

d_call: TRBD2
j_call: TRBJ2-7
clone_size: many
v_call: TRBV29-1
cdr3_aa: CSPRVAGLYEQYF
cdr3_nt: TGCAGCCCCCGGGTAGCGGGCCTCTACGAGCAGTACTTC

d_call: TRBD1
j_call: TRBJ2-1
clone_size: few
v_call: TRBV7-2
cdr3_aa: CASSLAVVRQGLGNEQFF
cdr3_nt: TGTGCCAGCAGCTTAGCGGTAGTAAGACAGGGTCTAGGAAATGAGCAGTTCTTC

d_call: .
j_call: TRBJ1-5
clone_size: .
v_call: TRBV18
cdr3_aa: CASSSLTEVNSNQPQHF
cdr3_nt: TGTGCCAGCTCATCTCTGACAGAGGTGAATAGCAATCAGCCCCAGCATTTT

d_call: .
j_call: TRBJ2-3
clone_size: .
v_call: TRBV7-6
cdr3_aa: CASSATVGGTDTQYF
cdr3_nt: TGTGCCAGCAGCGCGACGGTTGGGGGCACAGATACGCAGTATTTT

d_call: .
j_call: TRBJ2-4
clone_size: many
v_call: TRBV6-5
cdr3_aa: CASSYSRGDPGAKNIQYF
cdr3_nt: TGTGCCAGCAGTTACTCGAGGGGGGATCCGGGGGCGAAAAACATTCAGTACTTC

d_call: .
j_call: TRBJ2-7
clone_size: many
v_call: TRBV5-4
cdr3_aa: CASSLMGPPDEQYF
cdr3_nt: TGTGCCAGCAGCTTAATGGGACCCCCAGACGAGCAGTACTTC

d_call: TRBD2
j_call: TRBJ2-1
clone_size: many
v_call: TRBV24-1
cdr3_aa: CATSDLPGLAIEQFF
cdr3_nt: TGTGCCACCAGTGATCTTCCGGGACTAGCGATCGAGCAGTTCTTC

d_call: .
j_call: TRBJ2-7
clone_size: many
v_call: TRBV7-3
cdr3_aa: CASSSSVGAVYEQYF
cdr3_nt: TGTGCCAGCAGCTCCTCGGTAGGGGCGGTATACGAGCAGTACTTC

d_call: TRBD2
j_call: TRBJ2-5
clone_size: many
v_call: TRBV12-3/TRBV12-4
cdr3_aa: CASSLRPSGEGQTQYF
cdr3_nt: TGTGCCAGCAGTTTAAGGCCTAGCGGGGAGGGGCAGACCCAGTACTTC

d_call: .
j_call: TRBJ1-3
clone_size: many
v_call: TRBV20-1
cdr3_aa: CSARRSAGNTIYF
cdr3_nt: TGCAGTGCTAGAAGGTCAGCCGGGAACACCATATATTTT

d_call: .
j_call: TRBJ2-1
clone_size: many
v_call: TRBV5-5
cdr3_aa: CASSLGRLPVYNEQFF
cdr3_nt: TGTGCCAGCAGCTTGGGTCGGCTACCGGTCTACAATGAGCAGTTCTTC